What follows are 8 T cell receptor beta chains derived from one specimen sequenced in a study of OX40 agonist ivuxolimab in advanced cancers. The assay was immunoSEQ multiplex PCR, and TCRdb's table has in-frame clones only and misses some. The table has approximately 91,000 clones, around 90% seen once. The sample consisted of CD4+ or CD8+ T cells sorted from blood, taken in a trial of the OX40 agonist ivuxolimab. These receptors originate from an adult with an advanced solid tumor such as melanoma, head and neck, liver or kidney cancer.

This chain joins TRBV18 and TRBJ2-5, with 8 nucleotides matching TRBD1. The CDR3 runs to 14 residues. The junction had 2 bases not matched to a gene; V was cut back by 2 bases and J by 3 bases. Germline CDR1 is KGHSH and CDR2 is LQKENI. This CDR3 is CASSPGTGKETQYF. The CDR3 region has the DNA TGTGCCAGCTCACCAGGGACAGGCAAAGAGACCCAGTACTTC.

Remarks on this clone: The CDR3 end shows no conserved phenylalanine or tryptophan, and so a read error is likely. The genes are TRBV5-6 and TRBJ1-6, with 10 positions matching TRBD1. Losses at the gene ends were 3 bases for V and 4 bases for J; bases not matched to a gene: 13. The germline V gene has CDR1 SGHDT and CDR2 YYEEEE. The CDR3 runs to 19 residues. CDR3 sequence: CASSSLSRRGQGYNSPLHL. In DNA, the CDR3 is TGTGCCAGCAGCTCCTTATCCCGCCGGGGACAGGGGTATAATTCACCCCTCCACCTT.

Only one count was recorded for this clone. The rearrangement uses TRBV20-1 and TRBJ2-5; D is ambiguous. V was trimmed by 6 bases and J by 1 base, leaving 6 bases between them. The CDR3 has 11 amino acids. Germline-derived CDR1 and CDR2 are DFQATT and SNEGSKA (reference sequence). The CDR3 nucleotides read TGCAGTGCCCGTTCCCAAGAGACCCAGTACTTC. Translation: CSARSQETQYF.

The J gene is TRBJ2-3, the V gene TRBV10-3; a possible D gene is TRBD2 (7 bases). CDR1 and CDR2 (germline): ENHRY, SYGVKD. The CDR3 contains 16 residues. V was clipped by 0 bases and J by 1 base, with 11 bases between them. CDR3 DNA: TGTGCCATCAGTGAGTCGGGGGGGCGGGGCACAGATACGCAGTATTTT. This codes for CAISESGGRGTDTQYF.

This rearrangement joins TRBV11-2 to TRBJ1-1; 10 bases match TRBD1. V shed 9 bases, J shed 6 bases, and the junction held 13 bases outside the gene matches. There are 15 residues in the CDR3. Per the germline V gene, CDR1 is SGHAT and CDR2 is FQNNGV. CDR3 DNA sequence: TGTGCCAGTAAATGGGACAGGGGATGGGGGGCTGAAGCTTTCTTT. Amino acid sequence: CASKWDRGWGAEAFF.

This rearrangement joins TRBV19 to TRBJ1-5; TRBD1 might be the D (6 bases). The CDR3 sequence is 13 residues long. V was shortened by 5 bases and J by 7 bases, with 12 bases between the two germline ends. Germline CDR1 reads LNHDA; CDR2 reads SQIVND (reference sequence). In DNA, the CDR3 is TGTGCCAGTAGTCCGGGACACCTGCAGCCCCAGCATTTT. Translated: CASSPGHLQPQHF.

The rearrangement joins TRBV28 to TRBJ2-5; TRBD1 might be the D (5 bases). V lost 5 bases to trimming and J lost 0 bases, with 10 bases between them. This CDR3 comprises 14 residues. Germline loops: CDR1 MDHEN, CDR2 SYDVKM. The DNA for the CDR3 is TGTGCCAGCAGTATCGCAGGGTACCAAGAGACCCAGTACTTC. As protein: CASSIAGYQETQYF. Supplemented by reference TRBV28 and TRBJ2-5, the full variable domain reads DVKVTQSSRYLVKRTGEKVFLECVQDMDHENMFWYRQDPGLGLRLIYFSYDVKMKEKGDIPEGYSVSREKKERFSLILESASTNQTSMYLCASSIAGYQETQYFGPGTRLLVL.

The genes are TRBV18 and TRBJ2-2, with D unclear. CDR1 is KGHSH and CDR2 is LQKENI in the germline V gene. CDR3 length: 12 amino acids. V lost 3 bases and J 6 bases, leaving 5 bases between the germline ends. The CDR3 nucleotides are TGTGCCAGCTCACCTGGGTCCGGGGAGCTGTTTTTT. The encoded protein is CASSPGSGELFF.